The 21 T cell receptor beta chains below all came from one sample that was sequenced in a study of blood T cell repertoires in COVID-19. The table came from immunoSEQ multiplex PCR; TCRdb's copy has only in-frame clones and leaves some out. Of 200,000 or so clones in the sample, around four fifths were seen once. The sequencing input was peripheral blood. The source is a woman in her twenties or thirties with acute or convalescent COVID-19.

The genes are TRBV5-1 and TRBJ1-3; 7 bases are shared with TRBD1. The CDR3 contains 15 residues. After removal of 0 bases from V and 3 bases from J, the junction contained 3 bases not matched to a gene. Germline-derived CDR1 and CDR2 are SGHRS and YFSETQ. For the CDR3, the DNA is TGCGCCAGCAGCTTGGAGACAGGGCATGGAAACACCATATATTTT. Encoded protein: CASSLETGHGNTIYF.

J is TRBJ1-5 and V is TRBV30, with D possibly being TRBD1 (5 bases). Germline values: CDR1 GTSNPN, CDR2 SVGIG (reference sequence). Between the trimmed V and J ends, which lost 3 bases and 0 bases, there was a span of 15 bases. The CDR3 extends over 16 amino acids. The CDR3 nucleotides are TGTGCCTGGAGAATTGGGGGGGGTCATAGCAATCAGCCCCAGCATTTT. Protein sequence: CAWRIGGGHSNQPQHF.

Here the CDR3 DNA reads TGTGCCACCAGTGACAGGGCTAATGAAAAACTGTTTTTT. It is translated as CATSDRANEKLFF. The V call is TRBV24-1, the J call TRBJ1-4; D might be TRBD1 (5 bases). Germline V gene sequence: CDR1 KGHDR, CDR2 SFDVKD. This CDR3 spans 13 amino acids. Trimming shortened V by 4 bases and J by 3 bases, and 5 bases separated the two germline ends.

This clone was observed a single time. The genes are TRBV12-1 and TRBJ2-1; TRBD2, the table's D call, lacks a check against the DNA. TRBV12-1 is designated a pseudogene. CDR3 size: 12 residues. CDR3 nucleotides: TGTGCCATCCGACACAGGGAGGGTGAGCAGTTCTTC. It codes for CAIRHREGEQFF.

This clone was recorded once. This chain connects TRBV5-1 to TRBJ1-3, with 9 positions matching TRBD1. Per germline, CDR1 SGHRS and CDR2 YFSETQ. The junction had 6 bases not matched to a gene; V was cut back by 4 bases and J by 1 base. The CDR3 contains 16 residues. This chain's CDR3 is CASSPGQGASGNTIYF. The CDR3, as DNA: TGCGCCAGCAGCCCGGGACAGGGAGCTTCTGGAAACACCATATATTTT.

V and J are TRBV6-5 and TRBJ2-7; the D gene is possibly TRBD1 (5 bases). This CDR3 contains 12 residues. V was trimmed by 10 bases and J by 3 bases, leaving 13 bases between them. The germline CDR1 and CDR2 sequences are MNHEY and SVGAGI. CDR3 sequence: CATLTALYEQYF. The CDR3 DNA is TGTGCCACCCTGACAGCACTCTACGAGCAGTACTTC.

The chain uses TRBV5-1 and TRBJ2-3; 7 nucleotides match TRBD2. This CDR3 is built from 17 residues. From germline, CDR1 is SGHRS and CDR2 YFSETQ. V lost 0 bases and J lost 1; bases outside the gene matches: 8. The CDR3 DNA reads TGCGCCAGCAGCTTGGTAATCCGGGAGGCGGGCACAGATACGCAGTATTTT. This translates into CASSLVIREAGTDTQYF.

The CDR3 DNA sequence: TGTGCCAGCAGCCAAGTCCTGTGGACAGGGCGGAATTCACCCCTCCACTTT. Encoded protein: CASSQVLWTGRNSPLHF. The genes are TRBV3-1 (or the pseudogene TRBV3-2) and TRBJ1-6; 8 bases are shared with TRBD1. Germline lookup yields CDR1 LGHDT and CDR2 YNNKEL (reference sequence). V lost 1 base to trimming and J lost 7 bases; unmatched junction nucleotides: 9. This CDR3 spans 17 amino acids.

CDR3 coding DNA: TGTGCCACCAGCGGCCACAATCAGCCCCAGCATTTT. Its protein product is CATSGHNQPQHF. The chain recombines TRBV15 with TRBJ1-5, with D unclear. CDR3 length equals 12 residues. Trimming pared 5 bases from V and 3 bases from J, leaving 5 bases between. The V gene's germline CDR1 is LNHNV and CDR2 YYDKDF (reference sequence).

The chain joins TRBV21-1 to TRBJ1-1; the DNA was not compared with TRBD1, the D call given in the table. TRBV21-1 is designated a pseudogene. CDR3 length: 17 residues. In nucleotides, the CDR3 is TGTGCCAGCAGCAAAAGGTGGGCAGGGCCGACTCACACTGAAGCTTTCTTT. Its protein is CASSKRWAGPTHTEAFF.

The V and J genes are TRBV6-1 and TRBJ1-2; D is perhaps TRBD1 (5 bases). V lost 0 bases and J lost 8, with 19 bases in between. The germline CDR1 and CDR2 sequences are MNHNS and SASEGT. CDR3 length equals 16 residues. In nucleotides, the CDR3 is TGTGCCAGCAGTGAAGCGGCGGGGCCCAGCTTAGGAGGCTACACCTTC. Protein product: CASSEAAGPSLGGYTF.

The rearrangement uses TRBV5-6 and TRBJ2-7; 7 positions agree with TRBD2. Looked up from germline, CDR1 is SGHDT and CDR2 is YYEEEE. V gave up 1 base and J gave up 0 bases; unmatched junction bases: 7. This CDR3 contains 16 residues. The CDR3 DNA follows: TGTGCCAGCAGCTTGCGGCGGGGGTCCAGCTCCTACGAGCAGTACTTC. This encodes CASSLRRGSSSYEQYF. Full variable domain (remainder filled in from reference TRBV5-6 and TRBJ2-7): DAGVTQSPTHLIKTRGQQVTLRCSPKSGHDTVSWYQQALGQGPQFIFQYYEEEERQRGNFPDRFSGHQFPNYSSELNVNALLLGDSALYLCASSLRRGSSSYEQYFGPGTRLTVT.

The rearrangement joins TRBV27 to TRBJ2-6, with TRBD2 matching 13 bases. The CDR3 is made up of 18 amino acids. Germline loops: CDR1 MNHEY, CDR2 SMNVEV (reference sequence). With 5 bases clipped from V and 2 bases from J, the junction kept 6 bases outside the gene matches. Here the CDR3 DNA reads TGTGCCAGCAGTCCCCGGACTAGCGGGGGCCCTGGGGCCAACGTCCTGACTTTC. Translation: CASSPRTSGGPGANVLTF.

The chain joins TRBV11-2 to TRBJ2-1, with 16 bases matching TRBD2. With V trimmed by 5 bases and J by 7 bases, 8 bases remained unmatched. The CDR3 is 17 amino acids. Germline assignment: CDR1 SGHAT and CDR2 FQNNGV. The CDR3 region has the DNA TGTGCCAGCAGCCGAGGGACTAGCGGGAGGGTAGGGAATGAGCAGTTCTTC. Residues: CASSRGTSGRVGNEQFF.

This clone came up a few times. This chain links TRBV29-1 with TRBJ1-5; D possibly corresponds to TRBD1 (6 bases). Trimming left V 5 bases short and J 11 bases short, with 13 bases between. Per germline, CDR1 SQVTM and CDR2 ANQGSEA. The CDR3 contains 11 residues. CDR3 bases: TGCAGCGTTCACGAAGGGGGGGCCCAGCATTTT. Its translation is CSVHEGGAQHF. The entire variable domain, with the rest obtained from reference TRBV29-1 and TRBJ1-5, is as follows: SAVISQKPSRDICQRGTSLTIQCQVDSQVTMMFWYRQQPGQSLTLIATANQGSEATYESGFVIDKFPISRPNLTFSTLTVSNMSPEDSSIYLCSVHEGGAQHFGDGTRLSIL.

The rearrangement uses TRBV6-2 or TRBV6-3 and TRBJ1-6; 7 nucleotides agree with TRBD1. Germline lookup yields CDR1 MNHEY and CDR2 SVGEGT. The CDR3 is 16 amino acids. Trimming cost V 6 bases and J 7 bases; bases outside gene matches: 12. The CDR3 DNA reads TGTGCCAGCAGCAGCCCACAGGGGTCCATCAATTCACCCCTCCACTTT. It codes for CASSSPQGSINSPLHF.

Regarding this clone: The sample holds other DNA sequences that translate to the same CDR3. The chain combines TRBV7-9 with TRBJ1-4, with D possibly TRBD1 on 5 matching bases. Trimming left V 6 bases short and J 5 bases short, with 13 bases between. In germline, CDR1 is SEHNR, CDR2 FQNEAQ (reference sequence). The CDR3 runs to 14 residues. The CDR3 DNA sequence: TGTGCCAGCAGTCCCAGGGCCACAAATGAAAAACTGTTTTTT. Amino acid sequence: CASSPRATNEKLFF.

The genes are TRBV19 and TRBJ2-1; 16 bases map to TRBD2. This CDR3 has 16 residues. The V gene end was trimmed by 4 bases and the J gene end by 9 bases; junction bases not matched to a gene: 6. CDR1 and CDR2 from the germline V gene are LNHDA and SQIVND (reference sequence). The DNA of the CDR3 is TGTGCCAGTAGTAGAACGGGACTAGCGGGAGGGAGTGAGCAGTTCTTC. Amino acids: CASSRTGLAGGSEQFF. The full variable domain, rest sourced from reference TRBV19 and TRBJ2-1, is DGGITQSPKYLFRKEGQNVTLSCEQNLNHDAMYWYRQDPGQGLRLIYYSQIVNDFQKGDIAEGYSVSREKKESFPLTVTSAQKNPTAFYLCASSRTGLAGGSEQFFGPGTRLTVL.

V is TRBV6-5 and J is TRBJ1-3; 7 nucleotides align to TRBD1. This CDR3 spans 16 amino acids. Germline lookup yields CDR1 MNHEY and CDR2 SVGAGI. J gave up 3 bases and V 4 bases, and 9 bases lay outside the gene matches. The CDR3 coding sequence is TGTGCCAGCAGTTCTCGAAGGACAGGAGGTGGAAACACCATATATTTT. Its translation: CASSSRRTGGGNTIYF.

This clone showed up many times. This rearrangement joins TRBV9 to TRBJ2-1; TRBD2 matches at 9 bases. V was clipped by 2 bases and J by 6 bases; unmatched bases: 6. CDR1 is SGDLS and CDR2 is YYNGEE in the germline V gene. CDR3 length equals 15 residues. The CDR3 bases are TGTGCCAGCAGCGTCCGGCTAGCGGGGATCAATGAGCAGTTCTTC. This codes for CASSVRLAGINEQFF.

The V call is TRBV3-1 (or the pseudogene TRBV3-2), the J call TRBJ2-5, with 9 bases that match TRBD1. This CDR3 region has 17 residues. V lost 1 base, J lost 5 bases, and 11 bases stayed unmatched. Germline lookup yields CDR1 LGHDT and CDR2 YNNKEL (reference sequence). The CDR3 nucleotides are TGTGCCAGCAGCCAAGCAGATCAGGACAGGGGTGTGGAGACCCAGTACTTC. Protein sequence: CASSQADQDRGVETQYF.